Listed here are 6 T cell receptor beta chains from one sample, sequenced in a study of STAT3 mutations in large granular lymphocyte leukemia. Their antigen targets remain unknown. Study-level results: Every T-LGLL patient had at least one immunodominant TCRbeta clonotype.

The assay was immunoSEQ multiplex PCR, and TCRdb's table has in-frame clones only and misses some. Among tens of thousands of clones listed, roughly 81% were seen once. The specimen was PBMCs. All receptors derive from a human donor with T large granular lymphocyte leukemia. Some clones in this sample may be carry-over from other donors' samples.

The V gene is TRBV7-7, the J gene TRBJ2-2, with TRBD2 as a possible D gene (5 bases). Germline CDR1 SSHAT, CDR2 FNYEAQ (reference sequence). The CDR3 totals 14 residues. The ends were cut back, 1 base at V and 7 bases at J, with 10 bases in the middle. CDR3: CASSLGAGVGELFF. CDR3 in DNA: TGTGCCAGCAGCTTAGGCGCGGGCGTCGGGGAGCTGTTTTTT.

The rearrangement links TRBV9 to TRBJ2-1; 10 positions match TRBD1. CDR3 length equals 16 residues. Germline V gene lookup returns CDR1 SGDLS and CDR2 YYNGEE. With 4 bases clipped from V and 7 bases from J, the junction kept 11 bases outside the gene matches. CDR3: CASSSRDRGLRNEQFF. DNA for the CDR3: TGTGCCAGCAGCAGTCGGGACAGGGGATTAAGGAATGAGCAGTTCTTC.

Concerning this clone: Other nucleotide sequences in the sample specify the same CDR3. The chain is built from TRBV5-1 and TRBJ2-3, with 10 nucleotides matching TRBD1. CDR1 is SGHRS, CDR2 YFSETQ, per germline. V gave up 4 bases and J gave up 4 bases; unmatched junction bases: 3. CDR3 length equals 14 residues. This CDR3 reads CASSLGQGADTQYF. The CDR3 DNA is TGCGCCAGCAGCCTCGGACAGGGGGCAGATACGCAGTATTTT.

The chain employs TRBV19 and TRBJ1-1; D is ambiguous. V shed 3 bases and J shed 0 bases, with 14 bases lying between them. This CDR3 comprises 16 residues. Germline V gene sequence: CDR1 LNHDA, CDR2 SQIVND (reference sequence). CDR3 region: CASSIGPGGMNTEAFF. The CDR3 DNA reads TGTGCCAGTAGTATCGGCCCGGGTGGGATGAACACTGAAGCTTTCTTT. The variable domain in full, completed from reference TRBV19 and TRBJ1-1, reads DGGITQSPKYLFRKEGQNVTLSCEQNLNHDAMYWYRQDPGQGLRLIYYSQIVNDFQKGDIAEGYSVSREKKESFPLTVTSAQKNPTAFYLCASSIGPGGMNTEAFFGQGTRLTVV.

This chain joins TRBV19 and TRBJ2-5, with 8 bases aligning to TRBD1. CDR3 length: 15 amino acids. Unmatched junction bases numbered 9, after V lost 5 bases and J lost 4 bases. Germline loops: CDR1 LNHDA, CDR2 SQIVND (reference sequence). The chain's CDR3 is CASSLGTGGSETQYF. DNA of the CDR3: TGTGCCAGTAGTCTAGGAACAGGGGGTTCAGAGACCCAGTACTTC.

The chain combines TRBV5-5 with TRBJ2-5; D call uncertain. The germline V and J ends were trimmed by 0 bases and 5 bases, with 11 bases remaining between them. The germline CDR1 and CDR2 sequences are SGHKS and YYEKEE (reference sequence). The CDR3 has 14 amino acids. In DNA form, the CDR3 reads TGTGCCAGCAGCTTGGTAGGCGACGGGGAGACCCAGTACTTC. It codes for CASSLVGDGETQYF.